Below, 23 T cell receptor beta chains from the same sample are listed, as sequenced in a study of blood T cell repertoires in COVID-19. Sequencing used immunoSEQ multiplex PCR; TCRdb keeps in-frame clones, though not all of them. The table lists about 69,000 clones, approximately 78% of them singletons. Sequenced sample: peripheral blood. All receptors come from a human donor in a cohort sampled during active COVID-19.

This sequence joins TRBV11-3 and TRBJ2-3; possibly TRBD2 for D (7 bases). The ends were cut back, 3 bases at V and 6 bases at J, with 16 bases in the middle. The CDR3 spans 15 residues. Germline-derived CDR1 and CDR2 are SGHNT and YENEEA. CDR3 nucleotides: TGTGCCAGCAGCTTCGGGGGGCGCAACGGGGATACGCAGTATTTT. Residues: CASSFGGRNGDTQYF. The full variable domain, rest sourced from reference TRBV11-3 and TRBJ2-3, is EAGVVQSPRYKIIEKKQPVAFWCNPISGHNTLYWYLQNLGQGPELLIRYENEEAVDDSQLPKDRFSAERLKGVDSTLKIQPAELGDSAVYLCASSFGGRNGDTQYFGPGTRLTVL.

This clone was recorded only once. The rearrangement links TRBV6-5 to TRBJ1-1; 7 nucleotides align to TRBD1. CDR1 MNHEY and CDR2 SVGAGI come from the germline V gene. The CDR3 runs 14 residues. The ends lost 9 bases at V and 3 bases at J; junction bases unmatched: 10. CDR3 sequence reads: CASGVGTAHTEAFF. CDR3 bases: TGTGCCAGTGGGGTTGGGACAGCACACACTGAAGCTTTCTTT.

The rearrangement uses TRBV3-1 (or the pseudogene TRBV3-2) and TRBJ2-2; D is undetermined. The CDR3 consists of 13 residues. Germline lookup yields CDR1 LGHDT and CDR2 YNNKEL (reference sequence). Between the trimmed V and J ends, which lost 7 bases and 5 bases, there was a span of 11 bases. In nucleotides, the CDR3 is TGTGCCAGCAAACCGCTCGGTACCGGGGAGCTGTTTTTT. Translation: CASKPLGTGELFF.

The chain joins TRBV10-3 to TRBJ2-3; D unclear. Trimming left V 10 bases short and J 1 base short, with 12 bases between. The V gene's germline CDR1 is ENHRY and CDR2 SYGVKD. This CDR3 is built from 13 residues. CDR3 in DNA: TGTGCCACGGCCGAGCAGGGCACAGATACGCAGTATTTT. Protein sequence: CATAEQGTDTQYF.

The chain has TRBV4-1 and TRBJ2-5, with 7 bases matching TRBD2. Per the germline V gene, CDR1 is MGHRA and CDR2 is YSYEKL. The CDR3 is made up of 16 amino acids. V gave up 1 base and J gave up 1 base; unmatched junction bases: 6. CDR3 protein: CASSQVGRGFQETQYF. CDR3 in DNA: TGCGCCAGCAGCCAAGTGGGGCGGGGGTTCCAAGAGACCCAGTACTTC.

This clone was found a few times. The chain recombines TRBV18 with TRBJ1-5; perhaps TRBD1 as D (5 bases). CDR1 is KGHSH, CDR2 LQKENI, per germline. V lost 3 bases, J lost 0 bases, and 9 bases lay in between. The CDR3 extends over 15 amino acids. The chain's CDR3 is CASSPWGYSNQPQHF. CDR3 DNA: TGTGCCAGCTCACCTTGGGGCTATAGCAATCAGCCCCAGCATTTT. The full variable domain, completed using reference TRBV18 and TRBJ1-5, is NAGVMQNPRHLVRRRGQEARLRCSPMKGHSHVYWYRQLPEEGLKFMVYLQKENIIDESGMPKERFSAEFPKEGPSILRIQQVVRGDSAAYFCASSPWGYSNQPQHFGDGTRLSIL.

This clone was observed a few times. This sequence joins TRBV7-3 and TRBJ2-5, with 10 bases that match TRBD2. This CDR3 region has 14 residues. CDR1 and CDR2 from the germline V gene are SGHTA and FQGTGA. Trimming cost V 3 bases and J 9 bases; bases outside gene matches: 7. The CDR3 is CASSFLAGEGAQYF. For the CDR3, the DNA is TGTGCCAGCAGCTTTCTAGCGGGGGAAGGGGCCCAGTACTTC.

The V call is TRBV7-2, the J call TRBJ2-3, with 15 bases lining up with TRBD2. The CDR3 has 16 residues. Germline CDR1 SGHTA, CDR2 FQGNSA. The junction had 4 bases not matched to a gene; V was cut back by 5 bases and J by 4 bases. CDR3 sequence reads: CASSPRTSGGADTQYF. CDR3 bases: TGTGCCAGCAGCCCGAGGACTAGCGGGGGGGCAGATACGCAGTATTTT.

The rearrangement uses TRBV12-3 or TRBV12-4 and TRBJ1-3; D is uncertain. Trimming took off 7 bases at V and 0 bases at J, with 7 bases between the two ends. This CDR3 spans 13 amino acids. CDR3 nucleotide sequence: TGTGCCAGCACCCCGTTCTCTGGAAACACCATATATTTT. Its protein product is CASTPFSGNTIYF.

This rearrangement joins TRBV6-5 to TRBJ1-4; D might be TRBD1 (5 bases). This CDR3 contains 13 residues. The V gene's germline CDR1 is MNHEY and CDR2 SVGAGI. In nucleotides, the CDR3 is TGTGCTACCCGACCGTGGGGCAGTGAAAAACTGTTTTTT. Residues: CATRPWGSEKLFF.

Comments on this clone: Other nucleotide sequences in the sample specify the same CDR3. V gene TRBV18 combines with J gene TRBJ1-2; 8 bases match TRBD1. Per germline, CDR1 KGHSH and CDR2 LQKENI. V trimming: 3 bases; J trimming: 4 bases; junction bases outside the gene matches: 1. The CDR3 extends over 13 amino acids. CDR3 bases: TGTGCCAGCTCACCGGACAGGGCCTATGGCTACACCTTC. It is translated as CASSPDRAYGYTF.

The rearrangement joins TRBV6-5 to TRBJ1-2; D remains ambiguous. CDR3 length: 13 residues. V shed 4 bases and J shed 5 bases, with 11 bases lying between them. The germline gives CDR1 MNHEY, CDR2 SVGAGI. The CDR3 region has the DNA TGTGCCAGCAGTTCCCAGTCGGGATATGGCTACACCTTC. This gives the protein CASSSQSGYGYTF.

The rearrangement uses TRBV11-2 and TRBJ1-3, with a tentative D call TRBD1 (6 bases). Deletions cut 2 bases from V and 0 bases from J, with 8 bases between. CDR3 size: 15 residues. From germline, CDR1 is SGHAT and CDR2 FQNNGV. CDR3 DNA: TGTGCCAGCAGCTTAAACAGGGTCTCTGGAAACACCATATATTTT. This translates into CASSLNRVSGNTIYF.

The sample holds one count of this clone. The rearrangement joins TRBV7-3 to TRBJ1-1; possible D gene TRBD1, 5 bases. V was shortened by 2 bases and J by 1 base, with 11 bases between the two germline ends. The CDR3 is made up of 15 amino acids. Germline values: CDR1 SGHTA, CDR2 FQGTGA. This chain's CDR3 is CASSLLGRGNTEAFF. The DNA for the CDR3 is TGTGCCAGCAGCTTACTCGGAAGGGGGAACACTGAAGCTTTCTTT.

The rearrangement uses TRBV6-5 and TRBJ2-7, with a tentative D call TRBD1 (5 bases). The germline CDR1 and CDR2 sequences are MNHEY and SVGAGI. This CDR3 has 14 amino acids. V was pared by 8 bases and J by 0 bases, with 14 bases between. The CDR3: CASGWTPSSYEQYF. CDR3 sequence (DNA): TGTGCCAGCGGATGGACACCCAGCTCCTACGAGCAGTACTTC.

The rearrangement joins TRBV4-2 to TRBJ2-2; D not resolved. V was cut by 0 bases and J by 5 bases, with 7 bases left in between. This CDR3 has 14 residues. The germline V gene encodes CDR1 LGHNA and CDR2 YNFKEQ. This chain's CDR3 is CASSQETRTGELFF. CDR3 DNA sequence: TGTGCCAGCAGCCAAGAAACCCGGACCGGGGAGCTGTTTTTT.

The J gene is TRBJ1-1, the V gene TRBV27; D is possibly TRBD1 (5 bases). V was cut by 3 bases and J by 11 bases, with 16 bases left in between. The germline gives CDR1 MNHEY, CDR2 SMNVEV (reference sequence). The CDR3 spans 13 residues. CDR3 sequence: CASSFQRGDEAFF. CDR3 in DNA: TGTGCCAGCAGTTTCCAGCGGGGGGACGAGGCTTTCTTT.

This chain uses TRBV5-6 with TRBJ2-1; weak D call: TRBD2 (7 bases). The CDR3 totals 15 residues. V lost 4 bases and J 2 bases, leaving 13 bases between the germline ends. From germline, CDR1 is SGHDT and CDR2 YYEEEE. The CDR3 sequence: CASSPGGGAYNEQFF. Written as DNA, the CDR3 is TGTGCCAGCAGCCCCGGAGGGGGGGCCTACAATGAGCAGTTCTTC. Looking up the rest from reference TRBV5-6 and TRBJ2-1 gives the full variable domain: DAGVTQSPTHLIKTRGQQVTLRCSPKSGHDTVSWYQQALGQGPQFIFQYYEEEERQRGNFPDRFSGHQFPNYSSELNVNALLLGDSALYLCASSPGGGAYNEQFFGPGTRLTVL.

The chain couples TRBV4-1 to TRBJ1-2, with D unclear. The CDR3 covers 14 residues. V dropped 6 bases and J dropped 1 base, with 12 bases sitting between them. Germline CDR1 reads MGHRA; CDR2 reads YSYEKL. Written as DNA, the CDR3 is TGCGCCAGCAGTCCAGGAGGAAGTAACTATGGCTACACCTTC. The encoded protein is CASSPGGSNYGYTF.

The V call is TRBV9, the J call TRBJ1-1; a weak D match, TRBD1 (5 bases). Trimming took off 2 bases at V and 1 base at J, with 6 bases between the two ends. Germline V gene lookup returns CDR1 SGDLS and CDR2 YYNGEE. The CDR3 runs 13 residues. Here the CDR3 DNA reads TGTGCCAGCAGCGTCCAGGGGAACACTGAAGCTTTCTTT. It yields the protein CASSVQGNTEAFF.

In its sample, this clone was seen a few times. For the CDR3, the DNA is TGCGCCAGCAGCTTTTTGGGGGGGCCTTTGTCAGAGACCCAGTACTTC. This encodes CASSFLGGPLSETQYF. V and J are TRBV5-1 and TRBJ2-5; TRBD2 might be the D (7 bases). The germline V gene encodes CDR1 SGHRS and CDR2 YFSETQ. The V end lost 2 bases, the J end lost 4 bases, and 18 bases lay between the germline ends. The CDR3 runs to 16 residues.

V usage is TRBV3-1 (or the pseudogene TRBV3-2) and J usage is TRBJ2-1, with TRBD2 matching 9 bases. V lost 1 base, J lost 9 bases, and 7 bases stayed unmatched. The germline gives CDR1 LGHDT, CDR2 YNNKEL (reference sequence). The CDR3 loop spans 15 amino acids. This CDR3 reads CASSQAGSGGREQFF. CDR3 coding DNA: TGTGCCAGCAGCCAAGCTGGTAGCGGGGGACGTGAGCAGTTCTTC.

This rearrangement joins TRBV5-5 to TRBJ1-2, with 9 bases fitting TRBD1. From germline, CDR1 is SGHKS and CDR2 YYEKEE (reference sequence). V trimming: 2 bases; J trimming: 4 bases; junction bases outside the gene matches: 6. The CDR3 loop spans 15 amino acids. The CDR3 protein is CASSLGTGWSYGYTF. DNA of the CDR3: TGTGCCAGCAGCTTAGGGACAGGGTGGTCCTATGGCTACACCTTC.